Each of the 5 T cell receptor beta chains below was sequenced from the same sample in a study of Ad26.COV2.S vaccination and SARS-CoV-2 variants. Some clones are missing from TCRdb's copy, which holds only in-frame ones; the method was immunoSEQ multiplex PCR. The table shows 380,000 or so clones, with around 82% occurring only once. Indicated treatment: some 20 received Ad26.COV2.S at low or high dose, single or two shots; five or six received placebo; per-sample allocation not given. Day 63 following the first vaccine or placebo injection was when the samples were taken. Sequencing was performed on peripheral blood, taken in a trial of Ad26.COV2.S vaccine versus placebo. The receptor set was obtained from a person aged 18-60 years who received the Ad26.COV2.S COVID-19 vaccine or a placebo.

This clone was seen a handful of times. The V and J genes are TRBV30 and TRBJ2-1, with 7 bases fitting TRBD2. The CDR3 has 11 amino acids. Germline V gene lookup returns CDR1 GTSNPN and CDR2 SVGIG (reference sequence). The CDR3 loop is CAAGVLNEQFF. DNA for the CDR3: TGTGCTGCGGGGGTCCTCAATGAGCAGTTCTTC.

The chain has TRBV5-1 and TRBJ1-2; D is undetermined. V was clipped by 4 bases and J by 3 bases, with 10 bases between them. Germline V gene data show CDR1 as SGHRS and CDR2 as YFSETQ. There are 13 residues in the CDR3. CDR3 residues: CASSPGIHYGYTF. CDR3 DNA sequence: TGCGCCAGCAGCCCCGGGATCCACTATGGCTACACCTTC.

The chain is built from TRBV6-5 and TRBJ2-1; D is possibly TRBD2 (6 bases). CDR1 and CDR2 (germline): MNHEY, SVGAGI. The V gene lost 8 bases and the J gene lost 7 bases, with 15 bases spanning the gap. There are 13 residues in the CDR3. CDR3 in amino acids: CASLQPAGNEQFF. The CDR3 region has the DNA TGTGCCAGCCTGCAGCCGGCGGGGAATGAGCAGTTCTTC.

V is TRBV7-6 and J is TRBJ2-7; possibly TRBD2 for D (5 bases). The CDR3 totals 15 residues. Germline CDR1 is SGHVS and CDR2 is FNYEAQ. The V and J ends lost 3 bases and 3 bases respectively, with 15 bases between them. The CDR3 DNA is TGTGCCAGCAGCTTCCACGATCAAGGGAGCTACGAGCAGTACTTC. Protein sequence: CASSFHDQGSYEQYF.

This clone was seen more than once but under ten times. The CDR3 DNA is TGTGCCAGCAGCTTAGAGGGAAACACCATATATTTT. It is translated as CASSLEGNTIYF. The chain carries TRBV7-9 and TRBJ1-3; no reliable D call. Trimming took off 1 base at V and 4 bases at J, with 2 bases between the two ends. Germline V CDR1 and CDR2: SEHNR, FQNEAQ (reference sequence). The CDR3 loop spans 12 amino acids.